The 6 T cell receptor beta chains in this list originate from one sample, sequenced in a study of OX40 agonist ivuxolimab in advanced cancers. Sequenced by immunoSEQ multiplex PCR; TCRdb stores in-frame clones only, minus some. The sample consists of 89,000 or so clones, about 90% of them appearing once. The sequencing here drew on CD4+ or CD8+ T cells sorted from blood, taken in a trial of the OX40 agonist ivuxolimab. All receptors derive from an adult with an advanced solid tumor such as melanoma, head and neck, liver or kidney cancer.

The V call is TRBV5-5, the J call TRBJ1-6; TRBD1 is a possible D gene (5 bases). CDR3 length: 19 amino acids. The germline V and J ends were trimmed by 4 bases and 1 base, with 21 bases remaining between them. Germline lookup yields CDR1 SGHKS and CDR2 YYEKEE (reference sequence). As DNA, the CDR3 is TGTGCCAGCAGCGGGGGTAGGGGCAGCTTCGGATCCTATAATTCACCCCTCCACTTT. This encodes CASSGGRGSFGSYNSPLHF.

The chain has TRBV28 and TRBJ2-1; 8 positions match TRBD2. J gave up 6 bases and V 2 bases, and 0 bases lay outside the gene matches. CDR1 and CDR2 from the germline V gene are MDHEN and SYDVKM. The CDR3 sequence is 13 residues long. CDR3 protein: CASSLLAGNEQFF. The CDR3 nucleotides are TGTGCCAGCAGTTTACTAGCGGGCAATGAGCAGTTCTTC.

In nucleotides, the CDR3 is TGTGCCAGCAGCCCATGGGGATCGAACACCGGGGAGCTGTTTTTT. As protein: CASSPWGSNTGELFF. The gene calls are TRBV14 and TRBJ2-2; D is undetermined. This CDR3 comprises 15 residues. V lost 4 bases and J lost 0, with 9 bases in between. Germline lookup yields CDR1 SGHDN and CDR2 FVKESK.

The CDR3 loop reads CASDLQGTDEQFF. In nucleotides, the CDR3 is TGCGCCAGTGATCTACAGGGTACGGATGAGCAGTTCTTC. The J gene is TRBJ2-1, the V gene TRBV10-2, with a weak D call TRBD1 (6 bases). V was clipped by 9 bases and J by 8 bases, with 17 bases between them. CDR1 and CDR2 (germline): WSHSY, SAAADI. The CDR3 is 13 residues long.

The chain links TRBV30 to TRBJ2-7, with TRBD2 identical over 10 bases. With V trimmed by 3 bases and J by 5 bases, 7 bases remained unmatched. CDR1 and CDR2 (germline): GTSNPN, SVGIG (reference sequence). CDR3 length: 14 residues. CDR3 DNA: TGTGCCTGGAGCGAACTAGCGGGGTTAAACGAGCAGTACTTC. Amino acids: CAWSELAGLNEQYF.

The chain uses TRBV6-5 and TRBJ2-5; D ambiguous. In germline, CDR1 is MNHEY, CDR2 SVGAGI. CDR3 length: 11 amino acids. Trimming removed 5 bases from V and 2 bases from J, with 3 bases in between. CDR3 DNA sequence: TGTGCCAGCAGTCATCAAGAGACCCAGTACTTC. It encodes CASSHQETQYF.